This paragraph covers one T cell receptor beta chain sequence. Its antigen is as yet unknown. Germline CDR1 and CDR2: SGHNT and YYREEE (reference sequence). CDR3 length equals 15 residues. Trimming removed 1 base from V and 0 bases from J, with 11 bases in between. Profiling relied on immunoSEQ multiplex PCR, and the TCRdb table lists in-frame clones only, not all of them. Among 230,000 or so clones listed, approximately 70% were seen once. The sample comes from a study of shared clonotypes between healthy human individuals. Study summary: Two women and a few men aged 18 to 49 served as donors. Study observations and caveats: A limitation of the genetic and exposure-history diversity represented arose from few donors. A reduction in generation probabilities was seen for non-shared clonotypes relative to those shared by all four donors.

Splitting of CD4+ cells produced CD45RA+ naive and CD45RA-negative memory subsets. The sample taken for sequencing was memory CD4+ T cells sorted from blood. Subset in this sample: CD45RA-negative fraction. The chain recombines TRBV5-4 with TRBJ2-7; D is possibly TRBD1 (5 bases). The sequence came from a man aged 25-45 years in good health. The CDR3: CASSLSDTYSYEQYF. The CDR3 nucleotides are TGTGCCAGCAGCTTGTCGGACACATACTCCTACGAGCAGTACTTC.